This note documents a single T cell receptor beta chain sequence. Data came from immunoSEQ multiplex PCR; TCRdb stores just in-frame clones and leaves some out. The data contain roughly 330,000 clones, more than 75% of them seen just once; the ten biggest clones take up approximately 1.5%. The CDR3 totals 15 residues. Germline lookup yields CDR1 MNHEY and CDR2 SVGEGT. V was shortened by 6 bases and J by 3 bases, with 16 bases between the two germline ends. The data originate from a study of blood T cell repertoires in COVID-19. The sequence was obtained from a woman aged 50 to 60 with acute or convalescent COVID-19. V usage is TRBV6-2 or TRBV6-3 and J usage is TRBJ2-3, with a weak D call TRBD1 (6 bases). Sequencing was performed on peripheral blood. CDR3 nucleotides: TGTGCCAGCAGCCCACAGGGCTTGGGGACAGATACGCAGTATTTT. Amino acids: CASSPQGLGTDTQYF.